A single sample gave rise to the 26 T cell receptor beta chains below, sequenced in a study of shared clonotypes between healthy human individuals. Sequencing used immunoSEQ multiplex PCR; TCRdb keeps in-frame clones, though not all of them. The table records some 790,000 clones, roughly 72% of them present only once. The specimen was memory CD4+ T cells sorted from blood. Stated subset: CD45RA-negative fraction. The origin of the receptors is a woman aged 25-40 years in good health.

This clone was picked up a small number of times. J is TRBJ2-2 and V is TRBV5-1, with D possibly TRBD1 on 5 matching bases. CDR3 length: 15 amino acids. The germline V and J ends were trimmed by 0 bases and 7 bases, with 13 bases remaining between them. Germline CDR1 is SGHRS and CDR2 is YFSETQ. The CDR3 nucleotides read TGCGCCAGCAGCTTGGAAGGGGCGCGGTTCGGGGAGCTGTTTTTT. The encoded protein is CASSLEGARFGELFF.

This clone was observed a handful of times. This chain uses TRBV14 with TRBJ2-1, with D possibly TRBD2 on 6 matching bases. The ends were cut back, 0 bases at V and 10 bases at J, with 16 bases in the middle. CDR1 is SGHDN, CDR2 FVKESK, per germline. The CDR3 contains 15 residues. The CDR3 DNA reads TGTGCCAGCAGCCAAGATGGGGTAGCGGAGCGGGAGCAGTTCTTC. Its protein is CASSQDGVAEREQFF.

The chain recombines TRBV27 with TRBJ1-5; D call uncertain. The CDR3 length is 14 residues. V shed 5 bases and J shed 6 bases, with 14 bases lying between them. The germline CDR1 and CDR2 sequences are MNHEY and SMNVEV (reference sequence). This chain's CDR3 is CASSPWGIRQPQHF. The CDR3, as DNA: TGTGCCAGCAGTCCCTGGGGAATTCGTCAGCCCCAGCATTTT.

V is TRBV7-2 and J is TRBJ2-1; D call uncertain. The CDR3 runs to 14 residues. V lost 6 bases and J 2 bases, leaving 11 bases between the germline ends. The germline CDR1 and CDR2 sequences are SGHTA and FQGNSA. The CDR3 region has the DNA TGTGCCAGCAGTGCCGACTTCACCTACAATGAGCAGTTCTTC. Its protein product is CASSADFTYNEQFF.

The table lists this clone with a count of one. Other nucleotide sequences from this sample produce the same CDR3. This chain connects TRBV10-3 to TRBJ2-7, with 9 bases aligning to TRBD2. Looked up from germline, CDR1 is ENHRY and CDR2 is SYGVKD. V was clipped by 0 bases and J by 5 bases; unmatched bases: 2. This CDR3 comprises 14 residues. Written as DNA, the CDR3 is TGTGCCATCAGTGAGTCGGGGACTAGCAACGAGCAGTACTTC. This gives the protein CAISESGTSNEQYF.

As to this clone: Other DNA sequences in this sample translate to the same CDR3. The gene calls are TRBV5-1 and TRBJ2-5; no clear D gene. V was trimmed by 1 base and J by 3 bases, leaving 4 bases between them. The CDR3 covers 12 residues. CDR1 SGHRS and CDR2 YFSETQ come from the germline V gene. This chain's CDR3 is CASSLSEETQYF. The CDR3 region has the DNA TGCGCCAGCAGCTTGAGTGAAGAGACCCAGTACTTC.

The chain is built from TRBV25-1 and TRBJ1-5, with 7 bases matching TRBD1. The germline CDR1 and CDR2 sequences are MGHDK and SYGVNS. CDR3 length: 15 residues. Trimming took 7 bases from V and 6 from J; bases not matched to a gene: 12. The CDR3 DNA sequence: TGTGCCAGCATGGCCGACAGGGTGGATATTCAGCCCCAGCATTTT. Translating gives CASMADRVDIQPQHF.

The genes are TRBV30 and TRBJ1-4, with 9 bases aligning to TRBD1. The CDR3 spans 14 residues. With V trimmed by 3 bases and J by 11 bases, 10 bases remained unmatched. The germline V gene has CDR1 GTSNPN and CDR2 SVGIG (reference sequence). The CDR3 region is CAWRAGTGWEKLFF. CDR3 sequence (DNA): TGTGCCTGGAGAGCCGGGACAGGGTGGGAGAAACTGTTTTTT.

This chain links TRBV5-4 with TRBJ1-2; D call uncertain. The V end lost 7 bases, the J end lost 6 bases, and 19 bases lay between the germline ends. The CDR3 contains 14 residues. The germline V gene encodes CDR1 SGHNT and CDR2 YYREEE (reference sequence). The CDR3 sequence is CASSRGSGVDGYTF. Written as DNA, the CDR3 is TGTGCCAGCTCTCGGGGTTCGGGAGTGGATGGCTACACCTTC.

This sequence joins TRBV7-9 and TRBJ2-1; D perhaps matches TRBD2 (6 bases). CDR3 length equals 13 residues. Germline V gene lookup returns CDR1 SEHNR and CDR2 FQNEAQ (reference sequence). V lost 7 bases and J 7 bases, leaving 14 bases between the germline ends. The CDR3 DNA sequence: TGTGCCAGCACATATAGGGCGGGGAATGAGCAGTTCTTC. This encodes CASTYRAGNEQFF.

The chain employs TRBV5-6 and TRBJ2-7, with 10 bases lining up with TRBD1. Germline V gene data show CDR1 as SGHDT and CDR2 as YYEEEE. J was trimmed by 5 bases and V by 3 bases; bases with no gene match: 8. The CDR3 contains 15 residues. The CDR3 protein is CASSSYRQGADEQYF. The CDR3 nucleotides are TGTGCCAGCAGCTCCTACAGACAGGGGGCGGACGAGCAGTACTTC.

The chain joins TRBV29-1 to TRBJ2-1; 9 nucleotides match TRBD2. Trimming removed 3 bases from V and 0 bases from J; junction bases left unmatched: 12. CDR3 length: 18 amino acids. Germline V gives CDR1 SQVTM, CDR2 ANQGSEA. This chain's CDR3 is CSVDENSGSLSSYNEQFF. The DNA of the CDR3 is TGCAGCGTTGATGAAAATAGCGGGAGCCTCTCCTCCTACAATGAGCAGTTCTTC.

The V call is TRBV28, the J call TRBJ1-2; D gene ambiguous. This CDR3 region has 14 residues. The germline gives CDR1 MDHEN, CDR2 SYDVKM. V dropped 1 base and J dropped 0 bases, with 6 bases sitting between them. CDR3 bases: TGTGCCAGCAGTTTATCACAGTCTAACTATGGCTACACCTTC. Protein sequence: CASSLSQSNYGYTF.

The chain carries TRBV11-1 and TRBJ2-3, with a weak D call TRBD1 (6 bases). The CDR3 is 16 amino acids. In germline, CDR1 is SGHAT, CDR2 FQDESV (reference sequence). V lost 5 bases and J 0 bases, leaving 15 bases between the germline ends. The CDR3 sequence is CASSTNGQSSTDTQYF. The CDR3 coding sequence is TGTGCCAGCAGCACTAATGGACAGTCTAGCACAGATACGCAGTATTTT. Full variable domain (rest looked up from reference TRBV11-1 and TRBJ2-3): EAEVAQSPRYKITEKSQAVAFWCDPISGHATLYWYRQILGQGPELLVQFQDESVVDDSQLPKDRFSAERLKGVDSTLKIQPAELGDSAMYLCASSTNGQSSTDTQYFGPGTRLTVL.

This clone was seen a handful of times. This chain joins TRBV19 and TRBJ1-5; D not resolved. Between the trimmed V and J ends, which lost 2 bases and 0 bases, there was a span of 8 bases. Looked up from germline, CDR1 is LNHDA and CDR2 is SQIVND (reference sequence). The CDR3 is made up of 15 amino acids. Here the CDR3 reads CASSIWADSNQPQHF. CDR3 DNA sequence: TGTGCCAGTAGTATATGGGCAGATAGCAATCAGCCCCAGCATTTT.

This clone turned up a few times. The gene calls are TRBV14 and TRBJ2-7, with a tentative D call TRBD2 (5 bases). Trimming shortened V by 0 bases and J by 4 bases, and 16 bases separated the two germline ends. The CDR3 contains 16 residues. CDR1 and CDR2 from the germline V gene are SGHDN and FVKESK. The CDR3 loop is CASSQDYAGLGYEQYF. DNA for the CDR3: TGTGCCAGCAGCCAAGATTATGCGGGTCTTGGGTACGAGCAGTACTTC.

The rearrangement links TRBV25-1 to TRBJ2-6; D could derive from TRBD1 or TRBD2 (6 bases each). Trimming cost V 3 bases and J 0 bases, with 12 bases left between them. Per germline, CDR1 MGHDK and CDR2 SYGVNS. The length of the CDR3 is 17 residues. CDR3 in amino acids: CASSDRGASSGANVLTF. In DNA form, the CDR3 reads TGTGCCAGCAGTGATAGGGGGGCCAGCTCTGGGGCCAACGTCCTGACTTTC.

The chain employs TRBV5-1 and TRBJ1-1, with D possibly TRBD1 on 6 matching bases. The CDR3 loop spans 14 amino acids. Germline loops: CDR1 SGHRS, CDR2 YFSETQ. The V end was cut by 4 bases, the J end by 2 bases, with 12 bases between. The CDR3 bases are TGCGCCAGCAGCGGGACAACAGGAAACACTGAAGCTTTCTTT. Translated, it gives CASSGTTGNTEAFF.

The chain combines TRBV5-8 with TRBJ1-1; 8 nucleotides line up with TRBD1. This CDR3 is built from 15 residues. Per the germline V gene, CDR1 is SGHTS and CDR2 is YDEGEE. Trimming took 5 bases from V and 3 from J; bases not matched to a gene: 9. The DNA of the CDR3 is TGTGCCAGCAGACTCACAGGGGGGGTAGACACTGAAGCTTTCTTT. This translates into CASRLTGGVDTEAFF.

This clone showed up just a few times. This sequence joins TRBV30 and TRBJ1-2; D uncertain. CDR1 is GTSNPN, CDR2 SVGIG, per germline (reference sequence). The CDR3 consists of 12 residues. Trimming left V 4 bases short and J 8 bases short, with 14 bases between. The CDR3 is CAWILASGGYTF. For the CDR3, the DNA is TGTGCCTGGATATTGGCATCAGGAGGCTACACCTTC.

This clone has a count of ten or more. The chain uses TRBV28 and TRBJ2-1; 11 nucleotides align to TRBD2. J gave up 9 bases and V 2 bases, and 6 bases lay outside the gene matches. This CDR3 contains 15 residues. In germline, CDR1 is MDHEN, CDR2 SYDVKM. CDR3 in amino acids: CASSLGTSGRSEQFF. The CDR3 region has the DNA TGTGCCAGCAGTTTAGGCACTAGCGGGAGAAGTGAGCAGTTCTTC.

V and J are TRBV4-1 and TRBJ2-1, with D perhaps matching TRBD1 or TRBD2 (7 bases each). Germline values: CDR1 MGHRA, CDR2 YSYEKL. The CDR3 has 16 amino acids. Trimming pared 6 bases from V and 4 bases from J, leaving 19 bases between. The CDR3 DNA reads TGCGCCAGCAGTCAAAACCAGGGGGGGGAGTACAATGAGCAGTTCTTC. Its translation is CASSQNQGGEYNEQFF.

The chain employs TRBV5-1 and TRBJ1-1; D is ambiguous. This CDR3 region has 13 residues. The V and J ends lost 4 bases and 1 base respectively, with 8 bases between them. The germline V gene has CDR1 SGHRS and CDR2 YFSETQ. The CDR3 DNA is TGCGCCAGCAGCCCAAACAAGAACACTGAAGCTTTCTTT. Its translation is CASSPNKNTEAFF.

The chain links TRBV5-5 to TRBJ2-1, with D perhaps matching TRBD1 (6 bases). Trimming removed 3 bases from V and 1 base from J, with 17 bases in between. The CDR3 has 17 residues. Germline CDR1 is SGHKS and CDR2 is YYEKEE (reference sequence). The CDR3: CASSSLPPGVSYNEQFF. The CDR3 DNA sequence: TGTGCCAGCAGCTCTCTCCCCCCAGGGGTTTCCTACAATGAGCAGTTCTTC.

The chain has TRBV6-5 and TRBJ1-4; tentative D call: TRBD1 (6 bases). V was trimmed by 7 bases and J by 6 bases, leaving 15 bases between them. The CDR3 covers 14 residues. From germline, CDR1 is MNHEY and CDR2 SVGAGI. The CDR3 sequence: CASKDQGRDEKLFF. The CDR3 DNA follows: TGTGCCAGCAAAGATCAGGGGAGAGATGAAAAACTGTTTTTT.

The chain is built from TRBV27 and TRBJ2-1, with TRBD2 matching over 16 bases. V was pared by 5 bases and J by 3 bases, with 10 bases of the junction left unmatched. CDR3 length: 19 amino acids. Germline V lookup: CDR1 MNHEY, CDR2 SMNVEV (reference sequence). The CDR3 DNA follows: TGTGCCAGCAGTCCCAAACCGGGACTAGCGGGAGGGCTCTACAATGAGCAGTTCTTC. Translating it yields CASSPKPGLAGGLYNEQFF.